Listed below are T cell receptor beta chains from one sample, sequenced in a study of cytotoxic CD8 clonotypes in ibrutinib-treated CLL. Assay used: immunoSEQ multiplex PCR; TCRdb lists only in-frame clones, some missing. The sample carries 23,000 or so clones, about two thirds recorded once. The sample was PBMCs, taken after 24 months of ibrutinib treatment. The receptor set was obtained from a human donor with chronic lymphocytic leukemia. Each CDR3 is given without its conserved first and last residue.

>TRBV5-4|TRBJ2-5
ASSTKRDTETQY
>TRBV5-1|TRBJ2-3
ASSFDTHTDTQY
>TRBV7-9|TRBJ1-1
ASSFSGGNTEAF
>TRBV5-1|TRBJ1-4
ASSLRSTEWKKLF
>TRBV15|TRBJ2-6
ATSSRSSGANVLT
>TRBV5-4|TRBJ2-3
ASSFFGVDYTDTQY
>TRBV27|TRBJ2-1
ASSSLAGGPSEQF
>TRBV27|TRBJ1-2
ASSLRAGVYGYT
>TRBV6-1|TRBJ2-2
ASSSGGTGTGELF
>TRBV10-2|TRBJ2-1
ASSETAPYNEQF
>TRBV5-4|TRBJ2-7
ASSPERDRAYEQY
>TRBV7-8|TRBJ2-7
ASSGRRGDYEQY
>TRBV5-1|TRBJ1-2
ASSLDPTYGYT
>TRBV5-4|TRBJ2-7
ASSLGRSYEQY
>TRBV19|TRBJ1-5
ASTRLNRSNQPQH
>TRBV10-3|TRBJ1-3
AIRGDSNSGNTIY
>TRBV19|TRBJ2-7
ASREGHLSYEQY
>TRBV30|TRBJ2-5
AWSVAGGSTQY
>TRBV7-9|TRBJ1-2
ASSYGARPGGYT
>TRBV5-4|TRBJ1-1
ASSQAQGDTEAF